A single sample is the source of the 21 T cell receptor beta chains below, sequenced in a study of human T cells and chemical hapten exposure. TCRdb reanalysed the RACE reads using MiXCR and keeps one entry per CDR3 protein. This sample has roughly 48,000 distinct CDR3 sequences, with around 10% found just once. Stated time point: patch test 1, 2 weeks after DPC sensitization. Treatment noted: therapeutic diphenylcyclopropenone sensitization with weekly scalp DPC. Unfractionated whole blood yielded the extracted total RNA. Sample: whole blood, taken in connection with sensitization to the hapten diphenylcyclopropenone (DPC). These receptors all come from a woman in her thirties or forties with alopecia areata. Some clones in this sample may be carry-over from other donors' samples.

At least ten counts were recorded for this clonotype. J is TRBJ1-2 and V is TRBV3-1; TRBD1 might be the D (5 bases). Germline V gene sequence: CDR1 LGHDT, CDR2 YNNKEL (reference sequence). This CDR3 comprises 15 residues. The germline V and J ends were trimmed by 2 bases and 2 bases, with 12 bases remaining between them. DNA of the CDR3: TGTGCCAGCAGCCAAATGGGGGTGGTAAACTATGGCTACACCTTC. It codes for CASSQMGVVNYGYTF.

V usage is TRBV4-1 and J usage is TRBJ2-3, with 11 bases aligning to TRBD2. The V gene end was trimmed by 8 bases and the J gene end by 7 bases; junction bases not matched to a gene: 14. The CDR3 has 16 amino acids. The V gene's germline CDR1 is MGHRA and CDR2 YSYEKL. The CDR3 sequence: CASATLTSGGGNTQYF. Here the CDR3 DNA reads TGCGCCAGCGCCACTCTTACTAGCGGGGGTGGAAATACGCAGTATTTT.

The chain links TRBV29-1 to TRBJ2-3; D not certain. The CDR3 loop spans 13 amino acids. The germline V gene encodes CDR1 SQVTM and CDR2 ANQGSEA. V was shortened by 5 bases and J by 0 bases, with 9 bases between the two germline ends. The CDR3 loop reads CSVKSFSTDTQYF. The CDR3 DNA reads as TGCAGCGTTAAATCTTTTAGCACAGATACGCAGTATTTT.

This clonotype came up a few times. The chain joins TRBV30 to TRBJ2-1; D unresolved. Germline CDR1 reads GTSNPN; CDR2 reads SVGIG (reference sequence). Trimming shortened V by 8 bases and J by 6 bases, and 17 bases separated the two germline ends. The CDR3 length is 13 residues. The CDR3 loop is CAVNGNQGNEQFF. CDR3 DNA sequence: TGTGCCGTGAACGGCAACCAAGGCAATGAGCAGTTCTTC.

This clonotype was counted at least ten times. The CDR3 reads CASRGTSVSRNEQFF. CDR3 in DNA: TGTGCCAGCAGAGGAACTAGCGTCTCCCGGAATGAGCAGTTCTTC. The chain employs TRBV7-2 and TRBJ2-1; 7 bases line up with TRBD2. The CDR3 is 15 residues long. J lost 7 bases, V lost 6 bases, and 12 bases had no gene match. CDR1 SGHTA and CDR2 FQGNSA come from the germline V gene.

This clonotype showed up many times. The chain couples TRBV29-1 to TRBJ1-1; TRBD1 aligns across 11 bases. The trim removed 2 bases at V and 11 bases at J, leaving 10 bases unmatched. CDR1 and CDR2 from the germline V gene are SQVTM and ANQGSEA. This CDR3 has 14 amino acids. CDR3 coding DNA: TGCAGCGTTGAACGGGACAGGGGGACCCCGTCCGCTTTCTTT. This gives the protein CSVERDRGTPSAFF. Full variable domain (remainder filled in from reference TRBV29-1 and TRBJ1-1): SAVISQKPSRDICQRGTSLTIQCQVDSQVTMMFWYRQQPGQSLTLIATANQGSEATYESGFVIDKFPISRPNLTFSTLTVSNMSPEDSSIYLCSVERDRGTPSAFFGQGTRLTVV.

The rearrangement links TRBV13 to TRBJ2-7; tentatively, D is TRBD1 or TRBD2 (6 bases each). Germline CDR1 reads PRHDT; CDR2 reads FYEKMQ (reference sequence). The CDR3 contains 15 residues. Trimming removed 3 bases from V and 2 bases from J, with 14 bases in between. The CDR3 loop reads CASSLGGPKAYEQYF. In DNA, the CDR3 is TGTGCCAGCAGCTTGGGGGGCCCGAAAGCCTACGAGCAGTACTTC.

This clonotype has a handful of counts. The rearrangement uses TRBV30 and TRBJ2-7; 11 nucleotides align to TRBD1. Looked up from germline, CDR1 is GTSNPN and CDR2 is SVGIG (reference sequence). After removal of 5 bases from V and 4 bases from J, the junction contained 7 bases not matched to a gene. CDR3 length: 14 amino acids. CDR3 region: CAWDPGQGEYEQYF. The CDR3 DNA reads TGTGCCTGGGATCCGGGACAGGGGGAATACGAGCAGTACTTC.

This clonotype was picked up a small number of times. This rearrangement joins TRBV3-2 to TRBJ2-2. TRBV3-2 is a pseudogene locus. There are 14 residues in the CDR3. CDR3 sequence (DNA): TGTGCCAGCAGCCCTGACGAGAACACCGGGGAGCTGTTTTTT. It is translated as CASSPDENTGELFF.

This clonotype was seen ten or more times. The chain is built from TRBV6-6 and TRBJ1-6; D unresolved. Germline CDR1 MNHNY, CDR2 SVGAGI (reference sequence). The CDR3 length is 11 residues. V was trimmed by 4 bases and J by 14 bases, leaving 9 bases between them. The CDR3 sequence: CASSSGPSLHF. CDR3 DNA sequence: TGTGCCAGCAGTTCCGGGCCGTCCCTCCACTTT.

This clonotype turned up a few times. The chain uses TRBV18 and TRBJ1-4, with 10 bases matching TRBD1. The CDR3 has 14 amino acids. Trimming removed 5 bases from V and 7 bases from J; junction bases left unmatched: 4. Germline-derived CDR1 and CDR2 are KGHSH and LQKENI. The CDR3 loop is CASSSTGGGEKLFF. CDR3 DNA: TGTGCCAGCTCATCGACAGGGGGCGGTGAAAAACTGTTTTTT.

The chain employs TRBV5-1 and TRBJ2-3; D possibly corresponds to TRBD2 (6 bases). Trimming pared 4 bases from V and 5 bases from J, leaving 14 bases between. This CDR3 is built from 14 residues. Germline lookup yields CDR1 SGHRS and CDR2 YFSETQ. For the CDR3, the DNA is TGCGCCAGCAGCCGCGGGACTGTTGGAGATACGCAGTATTTT. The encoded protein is CASSRGTVGDTQYF.

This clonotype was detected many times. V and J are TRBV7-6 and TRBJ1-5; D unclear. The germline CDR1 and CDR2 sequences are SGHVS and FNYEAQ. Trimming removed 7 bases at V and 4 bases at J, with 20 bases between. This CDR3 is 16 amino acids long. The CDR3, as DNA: TGTGCCAGCAAGGGAATCCGGGCATCCGTTAATCAGCCCCAGCATTTT. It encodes CASKGIRASVNQPQHF.

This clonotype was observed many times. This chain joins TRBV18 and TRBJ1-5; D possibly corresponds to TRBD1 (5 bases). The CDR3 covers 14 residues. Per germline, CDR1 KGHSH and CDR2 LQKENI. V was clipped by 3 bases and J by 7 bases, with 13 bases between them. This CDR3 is CASSPVQVKQPQHF. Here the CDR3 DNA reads TGTGCCAGCTCACCGGTACAGGTCAAGCAGCCCCAGCATTTT.

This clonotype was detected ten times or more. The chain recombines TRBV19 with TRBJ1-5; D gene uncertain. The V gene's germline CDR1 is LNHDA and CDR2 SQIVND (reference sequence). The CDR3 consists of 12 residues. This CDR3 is CGQPYSNQPQHF. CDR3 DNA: TGTGGACAACCTTATAGCAATCAGCCCCAGCATTTT.

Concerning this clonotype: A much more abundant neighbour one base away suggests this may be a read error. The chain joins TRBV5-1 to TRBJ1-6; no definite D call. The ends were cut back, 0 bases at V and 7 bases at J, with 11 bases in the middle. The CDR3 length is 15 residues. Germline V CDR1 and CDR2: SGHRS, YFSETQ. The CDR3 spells CASSLGSTENSPLHF. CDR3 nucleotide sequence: TGCGCCAGCAGCTTGGGAAGTACGGAGAATTCACCCCTCCACTTT.

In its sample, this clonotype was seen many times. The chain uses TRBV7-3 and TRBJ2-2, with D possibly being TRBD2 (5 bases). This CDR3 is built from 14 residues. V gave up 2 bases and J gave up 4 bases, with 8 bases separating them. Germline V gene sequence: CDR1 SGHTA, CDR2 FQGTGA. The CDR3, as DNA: TGTGCCAGCAGCTTACTGGGGAGCACCGGGGAGCTGTTTTTT. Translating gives CASSLLGSTGELFF.

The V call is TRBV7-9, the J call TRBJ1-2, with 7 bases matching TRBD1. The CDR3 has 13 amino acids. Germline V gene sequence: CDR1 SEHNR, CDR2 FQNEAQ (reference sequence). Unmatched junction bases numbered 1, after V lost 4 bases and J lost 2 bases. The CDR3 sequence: CASSSTGNYGYTF. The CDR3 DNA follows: TGTGCCAGCAGCTCGACAGGGAACTATGGCTACACCTTC.

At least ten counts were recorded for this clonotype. The CDR3 region is CASSLEGQNPGELFF. The CDR3 bases are TGTGCCAGCAGCTTAGAAGGACAGAATCCTGGGGAGCTGTTTTTT. The V call is TRBV7-2, the J call TRBJ2-2; D possibly corresponds to TRBD1 (6 bases). V dropped 1 base and J dropped 8 bases, with 14 bases sitting between them. The length of the CDR3 is 15 residues. Per the germline V gene, CDR1 is SGHTA and CDR2 is FQGNSA.

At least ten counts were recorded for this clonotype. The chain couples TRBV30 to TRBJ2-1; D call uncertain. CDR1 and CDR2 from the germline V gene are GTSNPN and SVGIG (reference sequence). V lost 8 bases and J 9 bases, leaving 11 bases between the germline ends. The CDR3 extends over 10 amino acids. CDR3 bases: TGTGCCGGCGGCTATGGTGAGCAGTTCTTC. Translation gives CAGGYGEQFF.

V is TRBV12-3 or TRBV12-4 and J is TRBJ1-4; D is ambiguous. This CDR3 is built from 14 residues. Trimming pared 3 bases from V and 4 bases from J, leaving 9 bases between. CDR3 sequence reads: CASSFPGGNEKLFF. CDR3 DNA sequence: TGTGCCAGCAGTTTCCCCGGAGGTAATGAAAAACTGTTTTTT.